This TCR beta chain was recorded in a study of T cells in Graves' hyperthyroidism and ophthalmopathy. Points from the study as a whole: Expanded thyroid clonotypes (above 0.001) were mostly also found in blood.

This clonotype showed up just once. Its antigen is currently unknown. RNA transcripts provided the source from which TCR beta CDR3 regions were amplified. Carried out on the TCR CDR3, a first-round RT-PCR used the HTBI primer set. TCRdb called the multiplex PCR reads again in MiXCR, with one record for every CDR3 protein. In the table there are about 59,000 distinct CDR3 sequences, about 53% of which are singletons. Fresh peripheral blood, under 13 ml, was the source of the PBMCs. Trimming stripped 1 base from V and 4 bases from J, with 7 bases between. The length of the CDR3 is 14 residues. Germline V gene lookup returns CDR1 LGHNA and CDR2 YNFKEQ.

Sequencing used blood. This chain links TRBV4-2 with TRBJ2-2; D possibly corresponds to TRBD2 (6 bases). This TCR was recovered from a woman aged 55-70 years with Graves' ophthalmopathy. DNA for the CDR3: TGTGCCAGCAGCCAAGGCGGGGCCACCGGGGAGCTGTTTTTT. It is translated as CASSQGGATGELFF.